This entry is about one T cell receptor (beta chain). Its antigen is unknown. This record comes from a study of CD4 T cells in relation to SARS-CoV-2 and coronaviruses. Study background: A couple of subjects were Hispanic; patients were fewer than 10 males and a few females.

Naive and memory CD4+ T cells were separated from cryopreserved PBMCs. Roughly 10^5 naive or memory CD4+ cells were cultured with CEF peptides for about 10 days. Generated by immunoSEQ multiplex PCR, the TCRdb table keeps only in-frame clones and is missing some. The sample has tens of thousands of clones; roughly 73% are singletons. The source is an adult with COVID-19. The sequenced sample consisted of memory CD4+ T cells from PBMCs, cultured in vitro.

CDR3 in amino acids: CASGRPVVYF. For the CDR3, the DNA is TGTGCGAGCGGGAGGCCCGTTGTATATTTT. J is TRBJ2-3 and V is TRBV19, with 9 nucleotides matching TRBD2. Germline V lookup: CDR1 LNHDA, CDR2 SQIVND (reference sequence). The CDR3 has 10 amino acids.